One sample yielded the 12 T cell receptor beta chains listed below, sequenced in a study of graft-versus-host responses after intestinal transplantation. Profiling relied on immunoSEQ multiplex PCR, and the TCRdb table lists in-frame clones only, not all of them. Among approximately 24,000 clones listed, around 95% were seen once. The sample here was PBMCs, taken 30 days after intestinal transplant. These receptors were taken from a human patient who received an intestinal transplant, so some T cells may come from the graft donor.

The chain uses TRBV28 and TRBJ1-1, with TRBD1 as a possible D gene (6 bases). Germline CDR1 reads MDHEN; CDR2 reads SYDVKM. The CDR3 contains 14 residues. Trimming stripped 5 bases from V and 0 bases from J, with 10 bases between. The CDR3 bases are TGTGCCAGCAGTCGAGGGGGGGTGAACACTGAAGCTTTCTTT. This sequence encodes CASSRGGVNTEAFF.

The chain combines TRBV6-5 with TRBJ1-1; 7 bases agree with TRBD1. Germline CDR1 is MNHEY and CDR2 is SVGAGI. The V segment lost 8 bases and the J segment 6 bases; nucleotides outside the gene matches: 9. The CDR3 extends over 13 amino acids. CDR3 nucleotide sequence: TGTGCCAGCCGGAACAGGGGTGACGCTGAAGCTTTCTTT. It translates to CASRNRGDAEAFF.

The V and J genes are TRBV5-4 and TRBJ1-1; D perhaps matches TRBD1 (5 bases). The CDR3 loop spans 15 amino acids. Germline V CDR1 and CDR2: SGHNT, YYREEE (reference sequence). Trimming took off 4 bases at V and 2 bases at J, with 15 bases between the two ends. CDR3 sequence (DNA): TGTGCCAGCAGCCAGGCAGGGTTCTTAAACACTGAAGCTTTCTTT. The encoded protein is CASSQAGFLNTEAFF.

This chain links TRBV30 with TRBJ1-2, with a possible D match to TRBD1 (6 bases). Germline V gene data show CDR1 as GTSNPN and CDR2 as SVGIG (reference sequence). The CDR3 totals 14 residues. Trimming removed 0 bases from V and 6 bases from J, with 14 bases in between. The CDR3 sequence is CAWSVITGLDGYTF. In DNA, the CDR3 is TGTGCCTGGAGTGTCATAACAGGGTTGGATGGCTACACCTTC.

The chain employs TRBV2 and TRBJ1-5; D uncertain. The CDR3 consists of 15 residues. Trimming took off 1 base at V and 3 bases at J, with 10 bases between the two ends. Germline CDR1 reads SNHLY; CDR2 reads FYNNEI. CDR3: CASSEDTSYNQPQHF. In DNA form, the CDR3 reads TGTGCCAGCAGTGAAGACACCTCTTACAATCAGCCCCAGCATTTT.

The rearrangement joins TRBV7-9 to TRBJ2-1; TRBD2 might be the D (5 bases). Germline V CDR1 and CDR2: SEHNR, FQNEAQ (reference sequence). V lost 10 bases and J lost 0, with 13 bases in between. The CDR3 loop spans 14 amino acids. Here the CDR3 DNA reads TGTGCCACCCAGGAAGGGAGCTCCTACAATGAGCAGTTCTTC. This sequence encodes CATQEGSSYNEQFF.

The rearrangement uses TRBV7-3 and TRBJ2-7, with 8 nucleotides matching TRBD2. After removal of 4 bases from V and 3 bases from J, the junction contained 11 bases not matched to a gene. Germline assignment: CDR1 SGHTA and CDR2 FQGTGA. This CDR3 comprises 16 residues. The CDR3 coding sequence is TGTGCCAGCAGCTCCAGGCCAGGACTAGCTGACTACGAGCAGTACTTC. Translation gives CASSSRPGLADYEQYF.

J is TRBJ1-1 and V is TRBV5-4; no clear D gene. This CDR3 has 12 amino acids. Trimming cost V 4 bases and J 3 bases, with 7 bases left between them. Germline V lookup: CDR1 SGHNT, CDR2 YYREEE (reference sequence). The chain's CDR3 is CASSRGDTEAFF. CDR3 coding DNA: TGTGCCAGCAGCCGCGGGGACACTGAAGCTTTCTTT.

The chain combines TRBV5-4 with TRBJ1-2; D not resolved. CDR1 and CDR2 (germline): SGHNT, YYREEE (reference sequence). The CDR3 has 12 residues. Trimming cost V 3 bases and J 8 bases, with 11 bases left between them. The CDR3 sequence is CASSYPPGGYTF. The CDR3 DNA reads as TGTGCCAGCAGCTACCCCCCAGGCGGCTACACCTTC.

The V call is TRBV5-1, the J call TRBJ1-1, with 9 bases matching TRBD1. V lost 4 bases, J lost 4 bases, and 8 bases stayed unmatched. The CDR3 has 15 amino acids. CDR1 is SGHRS, CDR2 YFSETQ, per germline. The CDR3 loop is CASSVDGTGLTEAFF. CDR3 DNA sequence: TGCGCCAGCAGCGTTGACGGGACAGGGCTCACTGAAGCTTTCTTT. The entire variable domain, with the rest obtained from reference TRBV5-1 and TRBJ1-1, is as follows: KAGVTQTPRYLIKTRGQQVTLSCSPISGHRSVSWYQQTPGQGLQFLFEYFSETQRNKGNFPGRFSGRQFSNSRSEMNVSTLELGDSALYLCASSVDGTGLTEAFFGQGTRLTVV.

The chain employs TRBV2 and TRBJ1-5, with a tentative D call TRBD1 (5 bases). The germline V gene encodes CDR1 SNHLY and CDR2 FYNNEI. V was pared by 6 bases and J by 6 bases, with 12 bases between. The CDR3 is 13 amino acids. The CDR3 region has the DNA TGTGCCAGCAGGGGGGACGTTGGTCAGCCCCAGCATTTT. This translates into CASRGDVGQPQHF.

CDR3 nucleotide sequence: TGTGCCAGCATTCGGGGGGGAAGCTACACTGAAGCTTTCTTT. This sequence encodes CASIRGGSYTEAFF. The rearrangement joins TRBV5-6 to TRBJ1-1, with D tentatively TRBD1 (5 bases). The CDR3 is 14 residues long. CDR1 is SGHDT, CDR2 YYEEEE, per germline. Trimming stripped 6 bases from V and 3 bases from J, with 15 bases between. Full variable domain (outside the CDR3, taken from reference TRBV5-6 and TRBJ1-1): DAGVTQSPTHLIKTRGQQVTLRCSPKSGHDTVSWYQQALGQGPQFIFQYYEEEERQRGNFPDRFSGHQFPNYSSELNVNALLLGDSALYLCASIRGGSYTEAFFGQGTRLTVV.